Each of the 20 T cell receptor beta chains below was sequenced from the same sample in a study of CD8+ T cells in alopecia areata. Following RNA extraction, reverse transcription yielded cDNA that acted as the sequencing template. Clones were sequenced by immunoSEQ multiplex PCR, and TCRdb holds only the in-frame ones, with some missing. The sample contains some 110,000 clones, none of them singletons. The sample was lesional skin. The receptors here all came from a C3H/HeJ mouse with alopecia areata. For the strain, the MHC haplotype given is H2-k.

A note on this clone: Mouse gene names and germline throughout. The sequenced fragment ends 4 residues before the CDR3 boundary, so the rest is inferred from the germline J gene. The V call is TRBV1, the J call TRBJ2-5, with no clear D. The germline CDR1 and CDR2 sequences are NSQYPW and LRSPGD (reference sequence). The CDR3 consists of 14 residues. V dropped 3 bases and J dropped 3 bases, with 10 bases sitting between them. This chain's CDR3 is CTCSAPTRQDTQYF. CDR3 bases read: TGCACCTGCAGTGCCCCGACACGGCAAGAC.

In regard to this clone: Genes and germline are mouse. The CDR3 sequence: CASSRETGGAYEQYF. The sequenced CDR3 bases are TGTGCTAGCAGTAGAGAGACTGGGGGGGCTTAT. This chain uses TRBV17 with TRBJ2-7, with TRBD2 matching over 12 bases. With the read ending 4 residues before the CDR3 end, the germline J gene is used to fill in that end. Germline values: CDR1 MNHDT, CDR2 YYDKIL. The CDR3 is made up of 15 amino acids. The whole variable domain, remainder taken from reference TRBV17 and TRBJ2-7, is DTTVKQNPRYKLARVGKPVNLICSQTMNHDTMYWYQKKPNQAPKLLLFYYDKILNREADTFEKFQSSRPNNSFCSLYIGSAGLEYSAMYLCASSRETGGAYEQYFGPGTRLTVL.

In regard to this clone: Genes and germline are mouse. Read data end 4 residues before the CDR3 end; the end is taken from the germline J gene. J is TRBJ2-2 and V is TRBV1; 7 bases are shared with TRBD1. V lost 4 bases to trimming and J lost 0 bases; unmatched junction nucleotides: 5. The length of the CDR3 is 16 residues. Germline-derived CDR1 and CDR2 are NSQYPW and LRSPGD (reference sequence). The CDR3 loop reads CTCSESGQTNTGQLYF. CDR3 DNA (partial): TGCACCTGCAGTGAATCGGGACAGACAAACACCGGG.

This clone was counted between two and nine times. Each gene name is a mouse one. The read ends 4 residues shy of where the CDR3 ends; the end is completed using the germline J gene. The V call is TRBV13-3, the J call TRBJ2-1; TRBD1 is a possible D gene (6 bases). V was clipped by 0 bases and J by 0 bases, with 16 bases between them. CDR1 is NNHDY and CDR2 is SYVADS in the germline V gene. The CDR3 covers 18 residues. The CDR3 sequence: CASSDEVTGTFNYAEQFF. CDR3 bases read: TGTGCCAGCAGTGATGAGGTCACCGGGACATTTAACTATGCT.

The table lists this clone with a few counts. Gene names and germline refer to mouse. The read ends 4 residues early relative to the CDR3; the germline J gene fills the gap. This chain uses TRBV17 with TRBJ2-7, with 9 bases identical to TRBD2. Germline assignment: CDR1 MNHDT and CDR2 YYDKIL. The CDR3 loop spans 13 amino acids. The CDR3 DNA, read in part, is TGTGCTAGCAGTATCAACTGGGGGGAT. This encodes CASSINWGD. The full CDR3 sequence reads CASSINWGDEQYF.

As regards this clone: Genes here carry mouse names. The sequence runs out 4 residues before the end of the CDR3; the remainder is reconstructed from the germline J gene. The chain has TRBV19 and TRBJ2-1; 7 nucleotides line up with TRBD1. CDR1 and CDR2 from the germline V gene are FNHDT and SITEND (reference sequence). This CDR3 is built from 12 residues. The CDR3 sequence is CASRLQGAEQFF. Partial CDR3 DNA: TGTGCCAGCAGACTACAGGGGGCT. Supplemented by reference TRBV19 and TRBJ2-1, the full variable domain reads GGIITQTPKFLIGQEGQKLTLKCQQNFNHDTMYWYRQDSGKGLRLIYYSITENDLQKGDLSEGYDASREKKSSFSLTVTSAQKNEMAVFLCASRLQGAEQFFGPGTRLTVL.

About this clone: Mouse names are used for the genes. The read ends 4 residues before the CDR3 terminus; that terminus is restored from the germline J gene. The V call is TRBV1, the J call TRBJ2-1; TRBD1 agrees at 7 bases. J lost 6 bases, V lost 0 bases, and 8 bases had no gene match. Germline V gene sequence: CDR1 NSQYPW, CDR2 LRSPGD (reference sequence). The CDR3 covers 16 residues. The CDR3 reads CTCSADLTGDIAEQFF. CDR3 DNA (partial): TGCACCTGCAGTGCAGATCTCACAGGGGATATTGCT.

Only a few counts were recorded for this clone. Mouse gene names and germline throughout. The CDR3 end is not reached by the read, which stops 4 residues before it; the germline J gene fills it in. The chain employs TRBV13-1 and TRBJ1-2; TRBD1 might be the D (5 bases). This CDR3 is built from 14 residues. Germline-derived CDR1 and CDR2 are NSHNY and SYGAGN. Deletions cut 0 bases from V and 4 bases from J, with 10 bases between. CDR3 sequence: CASSDARGGSDYTF. CDR3 DNA, as far as it was read: TGTGCCAGCAGTGATGCACGGGGGGGCTCC.

This clone was counted between two and nine times. Mouse names are used for the genes. The CDR3 end lies 4 residues beyond the end of the read and is filled in from the germline J gene. Other DNA sequences in this sample translate to the same CDR3. The chain carries TRBV19 and TRBJ2-1, with 11 positions matching TRBD2. The J segment lost 4 bases and the V segment lost 5 bases, leaving 5 bases of the junction unmatched. Germline V gene data show CDR1 as FNHDT and CDR2 as SITEND (reference sequence). This CDR3 contains 15 residues. CDR3 DNA (partial): TGTGCCAGCAGCCCAACTGGGGGGGCATATGCT. This gives the protein CASSPTGGAYA. The full CDR3 reads CASSPTGGAYAEQFF.

This clone was detected many times. The listed genes are named as in mouse. The CDR3 goes on 4 residues after the read ends, and that part is filled in from the germline J gene. The genes are TRBV13-3 and TRBJ1-1, with TRBD1 matching 7 bases. This CDR3 is built from 15 residues. Trimming took 3 bases from V and 4 from J; bases not matched to a gene: 9. Germline CDR1 reads NNHDY; CDR2 reads SYVADS. The CDR3 DNA, read in part, is TGTGCCAGCAGTGTCAAGACAGGGAAGGCCACA. Protein: CASSVKTGKAT. The complete CDR3 sequence is CASSVKTGKATEVFF.

In its sample, this clone was seen a few times. Genes here carry mouse names. Read coverage stops 4 residues before the CDR3 terminus; the germline J gene supplies the remainder. The J gene is TRBJ1-1, the V gene TRBV19; 7 bases agree with TRBD1. From germline, CDR1 is FNHDT and CDR2 SITEND (reference sequence). This CDR3 spans 13 amino acids. The CDR3 DNA, read in part, is TGTGCCAGCAGTATCAAACAGGGGAGA. The encoded protein is CASSIKQGR. The full CDR3 reads CASSIKQGREVFF.

With regard to this clone: The genes are named according to mouse. The read ends 4 residues before the CDR3 terminus; that terminus is restored from the germline J gene. V and J are TRBV13-3 and TRBJ2-7; 8 nucleotides align to TRBD2. V shed 1 base, J shed 0 bases, and the junction held 3 bases outside the gene matches. This CDR3 region has 15 residues. The germline V gene encodes CDR1 NNHDY and CDR2 SYVADS. CDR3 bases read: TGTGCCAGCAGTGATAAGGGGGGGCCCTCCTAT. This codes for CASSDKGGPSY. The full CDR3 protein reads CASSDKGGPSYEQYF.

On this clone itself: Gene names follow the mouse nomenclature. The missing CDR3 end, 4 residues past where the read stops, is filled in from the germline J gene. J is TRBJ2-2 and V is TRBV1, with 14 bases identical to TRBD2. The germline CDR1 and CDR2 sequences are NSQYPW and LRSPGD (reference sequence). This CDR3 comprises 19 residues. After removal of 1 base from V and 4 bases from J, the junction contained 8 bases not matched to a gene. The CDR3 loop is CTCSAARDWGGEGTGQLYF. The part of the CDR3 DNA that was read is TGCACCTGCAGTGCAGCCCGGGACTGGGGGGGCGAAGGCACCGGG.

To note about this clone: Gene labels here are mouse ones. The DNA read from the CDR3 is TGTGCCAGCGGTGAGAGGGGGGGCAACACA. Translated, it gives CASGERGGNT. Given in full, the CDR3 is CASGERGGNTEVFF. This chain uses TRBV13-2 with TRBJ1-1, with D perhaps TRBD1 (6 bases). The read stops 4 residues short of the end of the CDR3; the missing end is completed from the germline J gene. The CDR3 consists of 14 residues. The germline CDR1 and CDR2 sequences are NNHNN and SYGAGS (reference sequence). V shed 2 bases and J shed 2 bases, with 10 bases lying between them.

As to this clone: Mouse names are used for the genes. The read ends 4 residues shy of where the CDR3 ends; the end is completed using the germline J gene. The V gene is TRBV13-2, the J gene TRBJ2-4; tentative D call: TRBD1 (6 bases). Germline V gives CDR1 NNHNN, CDR2 SYGAGS (reference sequence). The CDR3 extends over 14 amino acids. CDR3: CASGDERGRNTLYF. Incomplete CDR3 DNA: TGTGCCAGCGGTGATGAGAGGGGGAGAAAC.

This clone was observed a handful of times. Gene names and germline refer to mouse. With the read ending 4 residues before the CDR3 end, the germline J gene is used to fill in that end. The chain joins TRBV13-3 to TRBJ2-1; TRBD2 matches 14 bases. The CDR3 sequence is 17 residues long. CDR1 NNHDY and CDR2 SYVADS come from the germline V gene. V shed 1 base, J shed 4 bases, and the junction held 4 bases outside the gene matches. The CDR3 region is CASSDRDWGGAYAEQFF. The covered CDR3 bases are TGTGCCAGCAGTGATCGGGACTGGGGGGGCGCTTATGCT.

On this clone: TCRdb's protein does not match the DNA translation at residue 13; the protein provided is translated from the DNA. All gene names here are mouse names. The missing CDR3 end, 3 residues past where the read stops, is filled in from the germline J gene. The V call is TRBV1, the J call TRBJ1-6; 7 positions agree with TRBD1. TRBJ1-6 is reported as an ORF; its role is uncertain. This CDR3 has 16 amino acids. With 3 bases clipped from V and 7 bases from J, the junction kept 9 bases outside the gene matches. CDR1 NSQYPW and CDR2 LRSPGD come from the germline V gene (reference sequence). CDR3 DNA (partial): TGCACCTGCAGTGCGATGACAGGGAGAGAGAATTCGCCC. This codes for CTCSAMTGRENSP. The full CDR3 protein reads CTCSAMTGRENSPLYF.

In this sample, this clone turned up a few times. A read error may explain this, as a much larger clone is one base away. Gene names denote mouse genes. Read sequence stops 4 residues before the CDR3 end, and the germline J gene provides the missing end. This rearrangement joins TRBV13-1 to TRBJ2-1, with 10 bases lining up with TRBD2. With 3 bases clipped from V and 0 bases from J, the junction kept 3 bases outside the gene matches. CDR3 length: 16 residues. Germline-derived CDR1 and CDR2 are NSHNY and SYGAGN. The chain's CDR3 is CASSGGLGINYAEQFF. The sequenced CDR3 bases are TGTGCCAGCAGTGGGGGACTGGGGATTAACTATGCT.

As to this clone: TCRdb's protein sequence differs at residue 11 from the translated DNA; the protein presented here follows the DNA. The germline and genes are mouse ones. The CDR3 end is not reached by the read, which stops 3 residues before it; the germline J gene fills it in. This chain uses TRBV13-3 with TRBJ1-3; D gene uncertain. Germline CDR1 is NNHDY and CDR2 is SYVADS. Trimming took off 4 bases at V and 0 bases at J, with 8 bases between the two ends. The CDR3 covers 14 residues. The sequenced CDR3 bases are TGTGCCAGCAGTTACACCCATTCTGGAAATACG. Protein: CASSYTHSGNT. The whole CDR3 is CASSYTHSGNTLYF. The full variable domain, its missing parts supplied by reference TRBV13-3 and TRBJ1-3, is EAAVTQSPRSKVAVTGGKVTLSCHQTNNHDYMYWYRQDTGHGLRLIHYSYVADSTEKGDIPDGYKASRPSQENFSLILELASLSQTAVYFCASSYTHSGNTLYFGEGSRLIVV.

This clone was seen a few times. Gene names and germline match the mouse. The observed sequence ends 4 residues before the CDR3 terminus, with the missing tail filled in from the germline J gene. V and J are TRBV1 and TRBJ2-1; maybe TRBD2 (6 bases). The ends were cut back, 3 bases at V and 3 bases at J, with 12 bases in the middle. The CDR3 sequence is 15 residues long. Germline V gives CDR1 NSQYPW, CDR2 LRSPGD (reference sequence). CDR3: CTCSARDLPYAEQFF. Incomplete CDR3 DNA: TGCACCTGCAGTGCTAGGGACTTACCCTATGCT.